This TCR beta chain was identified in a study of blood T cell repertoires in COVID-19. Study in general: Spain, Italy and the United States supplied samples that represented acute and convalescent COVID-19. T cells, B-cell-depleted T cells, or PBMCs supplied cDNA or gDNA.

This CDR3 is 13 amino acids long. The junction had 2 bases not matched to a gene; V was cut back by 4 bases and J by 3 bases. Germline values: CDR1 KGHSH, CDR2 LQKENI. Authors' processing steps: Amplifying reference gene primers gave estimates of nucleated cell counts. Method: immunoSEQ multiplex PCR; TCRdb's copy keeps in-frame clones and lacks some. V, J and clone size are those of that table, while D and trimming were read from the DNA. The data show roughly 53,000 clones, 82% seen once. The material sequenced was peripheral blood. The receptor comes from a human donor in a cohort sampled during active COVID-19. The V and J genes are TRBV18 and TRBJ1-1; TRBD1 matches 7 bases. In DNA, the CDR3 is TGTGCCAGCTCACGGGACAGCTACACTGAAGCTTTCTTT. It encodes CASSRDSYTEAFF.